One sample yielded the 29 T cell receptor beta chains listed below, sequenced in a study of T cell repertoires in cytomegalovirus infection. TCRdb re-called the reads through MiXCR, storing one row per CDR3 protein. The sample holds about a million distinct CDR3 sequences; around 32% are singletons and the top ten take about 14%. No cognate antigen is known for these TCRs. This sample comprised cultured CD8+ T cells from PBMCs, obtained from culture after CMV antigen stimulation. The receptor set was obtained from a human donor in good health (CMV status not recorded). Some clones in this sample may be carry-over from other donors' samples.

The chain links TRBV27 to TRBJ1-2; D is unresolved. The CDR3 is 14 amino acids. V lost 2 bases and J lost 4, with 11 bases in between. Germline-derived CDR1 and CDR2 are MNHEY and SMNVEV (reference sequence). The CDR3 DNA reads TGTGCCAGCAGTTTAAGAGGGTACAGCTATGGCTACACCTTC. Translation: CASSLRGYSYGYTF.

This clonotype was detected a few times. V is TRBV19 and J is TRBJ2-1, with a weak D call TRBD1 (7 bases). Germline V lookup: CDR1 LNHDA, CDR2 SQIVND (reference sequence). The V end was cut by 1 base, the J end by 4 bases, with 11 bases between. The CDR3 has 15 amino acids. CDR3 region: CASSIAAGQYNEQFF. The CDR3 DNA reads as TGTGCCAGTAGTATAGCCGCGGGACAGTACAATGAGCAGTTCTTC.

There are many counts of this clonotype. The V and J genes are TRBV7-8 and TRBJ2-3; 9 bases are a match to TRBD2. This CDR3 contains 16 residues. Germline-derived CDR1 and CDR2 are SGHVS and FQNEAQ. The ends lost 4 bases at V and 0 bases at J; junction bases unmatched: 5. This CDR3 is CASSSDSGGSTDTQYF. The DNA for the CDR3 is TGTGCCAGCAGCTCCGATAGCGGGGGAAGCACAGATACGCAGTATTTT.

The chain carries TRBV6-2 or TRBV6-3 and TRBJ2-3; D ambiguous. This CDR3 is built from 15 residues. Deletions cut 2 bases from V and 4 bases from J, with 13 bases between. Germline V CDR1 and CDR2: MNHEY, SVGEGT. The CDR3 DNA is TGTGCCAGCAGTTACGGGGTTAGCCCCGCAGATACGCAGTATTTT. This encodes CASSYGVSPADTQYF.

The chain joins TRBV2 to TRBJ2-5; D not certain. The ends were cut back, 7 bases at V and 4 bases at J, with 10 bases in the middle. This CDR3 spans 12 amino acids. CDR1 and CDR2 (germline): SNHLY, FYNNEI. CDR3 amino acids: CASTIQLETQYF. For the CDR3, the DNA is TGTGCCAGCACTATACAGTTAGAGACCCAGTACTTC. Combining the CDR3 with reference TRBV2 and TRBJ2-5 gives the whole variable domain EPEVTQTPSHQVTQMGQEVILRCVPISNHLYFYWYRQILGQKVEFLVSFYNNEISEKSEIFDDQFSVERPDGSNFTLKIRSTKLEDSAMYFCASTIQLETQYFGPGTRLLVL.

V usage is TRBV4-1 and J usage is TRBJ1-2; D gene ambiguous. V lost 0 bases and J 1 base, leaving 9 bases between the germline ends. The CDR3 runs to 15 residues. Germline lookup yields CDR1 MGHRA and CDR2 YSYEKL. The CDR3 DNA follows: TGCGCCAGCAGCCAAGATGGTGGCAGTAACTATGGCTACACCTTC. Encoded protein: CASSQDGGSNYGYTF.

This chain uses TRBV10-2 with TRBJ2-5; 12 nucleotides match TRBD2. With 7 bases clipped from V and 5 bases from J, the junction kept 2 bases outside the gene matches. Germline assignment: CDR1 WSHSY and CDR2 SAAADI. The CDR3 covers 13 residues. The CDR3 sequence is CASTSGGAETQYF. The CDR3 DNA follows: TGCGCCAGCACTAGCGGGGGGGCGGAGACCCAGTACTTC.

The chain recombines TRBV5-5 with TRBJ2-5; the D is unclear. The CDR3 covers 13 residues. Germline V gene sequence: CDR1 SGHKS, CDR2 YYEKEE (reference sequence). The V gene lost 4 bases and the J gene lost 5 bases, with 12 bases spanning the gap. CDR3 in DNA: TGTGCCAGCAGCAGAGACATGCCGGAGACCCAGTACTTC. Translating it yields CASSRDMPETQYF.

The sample holds many counts of this clonotype. V and J are TRBV7-9 and TRBJ1-2; D uncertain. Per germline, CDR1 SEHNR and CDR2 FQNEAQ (reference sequence). This CDR3 is 13 amino acids long. V lost 1 base to trimming and J lost 8 bases, with 11 bases between them. The CDR3: CASSLGGNRGYTF. The CDR3, as DNA: TGTGCCAGCAGCTTAGGAGGGAATAGGGGCTACACCTTC.

This chain joins TRBV5-1 and TRBJ2-1, with D possibly TRBD1 on 5 matching bases. Trimming stripped 0 bases from V and 3 bases from J, with 16 bases between. The germline V gene encodes CDR1 SGHRS and CDR2 YFSETQ. The CDR3 sequence is 17 residues long. CDR3 sequence (DNA): TGCGCCAGCAGCTTGGAAGGGGCTGGAACTTTCTACAATGAGCAGTTCTTC. The encoded protein is CASSLEGAGTFYNEQFF.

This clonotype has a count of ten or more. The chain is built from TRBV7-6 and TRBJ2-7; TRBD2 might be the D (5 bases). With 1 base removed from V and 3 bases from J, the gap between germline ends came to 13 bases. This CDR3 has 15 amino acids. CDR1 and CDR2 from the germline V gene are SGHVS and FNYEAQ. This CDR3 is CASSLVDSGSYEQYF. The CDR3 region has the DNA TGTGCCAGCAGCTTAGTTGATTCTGGGAGCTACGAGCAGTACTTC.

In this sample, this clonotype turned up a few times. The rearrangement links TRBV15 to TRBJ2-7; D remains unclear. The CDR3 consists of 15 residues. Trimming removed 4 bases from V and 0 bases from J, with 13 bases in between. CDR1 LNHNV and CDR2 YYDKDF come from the germline V gene (reference sequence). The CDR3 region has the DNA TGTGCCACCAGCACAGACACCTTGAGCTCCTACGAGCAGTACGTC. It specifies CATSTDTLSSYEQYV.

This clonotype was seen more than once but under ten times. The genes are TRBV5-1 and TRBJ2-1; 8 bases match TRBD1. The CDR3 runs to 17 residues. Looked up from germline, CDR1 is SGHRS and CDR2 is YFSETQ. V was pared by 5 bases and J by 0 bases, with 10 bases of the junction left unmatched. The CDR3 DNA sequence: TGCGCCAGCAGGACCGCGTTCACAGGGGGCTCCTACAATGAGCAGTTCTTC. It encodes CASRTAFTGGSYNEQFF.

The V gene is TRBV9, the J gene TRBJ2-1; TRBD2 might be the D (5 bases). This CDR3 has 17 amino acids. Germline values: CDR1 SGDLS, CDR2 YYNGEE. The germline V and J ends were trimmed by 0 bases and 10 bases, with 23 bases remaining between them. This CDR3 is CASSVVGSGFGVYEQFF. For the CDR3, the DNA is TGTGCCAGCAGCGTAGTTGGATCGGGGTTCGGGGTTTACGAGCAGTTCTTC.

V usage is TRBV6-1 and J usage is TRBJ2-7; 7 nucleotides align to TRBD2. From germline, CDR1 is MNHNS and CDR2 SASEGT. This CDR3 is 14 amino acids long. J lost 3 bases, V lost 8 bases, and 10 bases had no gene match. The CDR3 nucleotides are TGTGCCAGCTGGGGGGGAGGTTACAACTACGAGCAGTACTTC. Translation: CASWGGGYNYEQYF.

This clonotype was recorded at least ten times. The rearrangement uses TRBV7-3 and TRBJ1-1, with D perhaps matching TRBD1 (5 bases). V lost 2 bases and J 7 bases, leaving 17 bases between the germline ends. Germline assignment: CDR1 SGHTA and CDR2 FQGTGA. This CDR3 contains 15 residues. CDR3 protein: CASSLFGGTNGEAFF. The CDR3 region has the DNA TGTGCCAGCAGCTTATTCGGAGGGACGAATGGTGAAGCTTTCTTT.

There are a few counts of this clonotype. The rearrangement joins TRBV19 to TRBJ2-3; either TRBD1 or TRBD2 may supply D (6 bases each). Germline loops: CDR1 LNHDA, CDR2 SQIVND (reference sequence). This CDR3 is 18 amino acids long. Trimming left V 2 bases short and J 0 bases short, with 18 bases between. CDR3 nucleotide sequence: TGTGCCAGTAGTATATATCTAGGGGGGCCTTCTAGCACAGATACGCAGTATTTT. This codes for CASSIYLGGPSSTDTQYF.

J is TRBJ2-1 and V is TRBV6-1, with TRBD1 matching 7 bases. The DNA end favors TRBJ2-7, so the J call may be wrong. The CDR3 has 16 amino acids. Germline loops: CDR1 MNHNS, CDR2 SASEGT. In DNA form, the CDR3 reads TGTGCCAGCAGTCTCCTCGGACAGGTTTCCTACAATGAGCAGTACTTC. Translating gives CASSLLGQVSYNEQYF.

This chain links TRBV27 with TRBJ1-1; 7 bases line up with TRBD1. The germline V gene encodes CDR1 MNHEY and CDR2 SMNVEV (reference sequence). There are 14 residues in the CDR3. V shed 7 bases, J shed 4 bases, and the junction held 9 bases outside the gene matches. CDR3 DNA: TGTGCCAGCATGGTGGGACAGATGGGCACTGAAGCTTTCTTT. Amino acid sequence: CASMVGQMGTEAFF.

Concerning this clonotype itself: One end of the junction varies from germline; a read error may be responsible. The chain employs TRBV6-1 and TRBJ1-6, with 7 bases matching TRBD1. Germline CDR1 MNHNS, CDR2 SASEGT. The CDR3 length is 17 residues. CDR3 amino acids: CAGSESRDSSYNSPLHF. The CDR3 region has the DNA TGTGCCGGCAGTGAATCGAGGGACAGCTCCTATAATTCACCCCTCCACTTT.

V is TRBV29-1 and J is TRBJ2-3; 8 positions agree with TRBD2. The V gene end was trimmed by 4 bases and the J gene end by 3 bases; junction bases not matched to a gene: 3. Germline V gene data show CDR1 as SQVTM and CDR2 as ANQGSEA. This CDR3 is built from 13 residues. CDR3 nucleotide sequence: TGCAGCGTTGTAGCGGGGACTACAGATACGCAGTATTTT. It specifies CSVVAGTTDTQYF.

This clonotype was found a few times. The V and J genes are TRBV15 and TRBJ1-5, with D perhaps TRBD1 (5 bases). In germline, CDR1 is LNHNV, CDR2 YYDKDF (reference sequence). V lost 1 base to trimming and J lost 5 bases, with 15 bases between them. The CDR3 has 16 amino acids. For the CDR3, the DNA is TGTGCCACCAGCAGAGCTCCGACAGAGCTAGATCAGCCCCAGCATTTT. This encodes CATSRAPTELDQPQHF.

CDR3 protein: CASSFSPGYGYTF. The CDR3 nucleotides are TGTGCCAGCAGTTTCAGCCCAGGGTATGGCTACACCTTC. The chain employs TRBV12-3 or TRBV12-4 and TRBJ1-2; D possibly corresponds to TRBD1 (5 bases). Trimming stripped 3 bases from V and 5 bases from J, with 10 bases between. The CDR3 totals 13 residues.

Written as DNA, the CDR3 is TGTGCCAGCAGCGCAAGGGCGGGACCTGCAGATACGCAGTATTTT. Amino acid sequence: CASSARAGPADTQYF. The rearrangement uses TRBV7-6 and TRBJ2-3, with a tentative D call TRBD2 (6 bases). The V gene lost 5 bases and the J gene lost 4 bases, with 16 bases spanning the gap. This CDR3 contains 15 residues. CDR1 is SGHVS and CDR2 is FNYEAQ in the germline V gene. The whole variable domain, remainder taken from reference TRBV7-6 and TRBJ2-3, is GAGVSQSPRYKVTKRGQDVALRCDPISGHVSLYWYRQALGQGPEFLTYFNYEAQQDKSGLPNDRFSAERPEGSISTLTIQRTEQRDSAMYRCASSARAGPADTQYFGPGTRLTVL.

The chain recombines TRBV19 with TRBJ1-1, with no clear D. Germline CDR1 and CDR2: LNHDA and SQIVND (reference sequence). CDR3 length equals 12 residues. Trimming shortened V by 7 bases and J by 4 bases, and 10 bases separated the two germline ends. CDR3 nucleotide sequence: TGTGCCAGTACCAGGTCGTTCACTGAAGCTTTCTTT. Translating gives CASTRSFTEAFF.

This clonotype was seen more than once but under ten times. The chain joins TRBV6-2 or TRBV6-3 to TRBJ2-1, with D unresolved. The CDR3 totals 15 residues. V shed 2 bases and J shed 2 bases, with 10 bases lying between them. Germline V gene sequence: CDR1 MNHEY, CDR2 SVGEGT. The CDR3 DNA follows: TGTGCCAGCAGTTACGGGGTGGGCACCTACAATGAGCAGTTCTTC. Its translation: CASSYGVGTYNEQFF.

As regards this clonotype: One junction end does not reproduce the germline sequence, and a read error may be involved. The chain employs TRBV7-7 and TRBJ2-1; 8 nucleotides match TRBD1. CDR3 length: 15 amino acids. Germline V gene sequence: CDR1 SSHAT, CDR2 FNYEAQ (reference sequence). The CDR3 is CASSLDRTGYNEQFF. CDR3 sequence (DNA): TGTGCTAGCAGCTTGGACCGGACAGGGTACAATGAGCAGTTCTTC.

The chain recombines TRBV27 with TRBJ1-1; perhaps TRBD1 as D (5 bases). V lost 6 bases to trimming and J lost 8 bases, with 10 bases between them. The length of the CDR3 is 11 residues. Germline V gives CDR1 MNHEY, CDR2 SMNVEV (reference sequence). DNA of the CDR3: TGTGCCAGCAGCGGGGGGATCGAAGCTTTCTTT. Its protein is CASSGGIEAFF.

This clonotype was recorded a few times. This chain links TRBV7-9 with TRBJ2-7; D is unclear. CDR1 and CDR2 (germline): SEHNR, FQNEAQ (reference sequence). The CDR3 consists of 12 residues. Trimming took 2 bases from V and 7 from J, leaving 9 bases between them. The CDR3 sequence: CASSLSNGEQYF. CDR3 coding DNA: TGTGCCAGCAGCTTATCTAACGGGGAGCAGTACTTC. Full variable domain (missing parts from reference TRBV7-9 and TRBJ2-7): DTGVSQNPRHKITKRGQNVTFRCDPISEHNRLYWYRQTLGQGPEFLTYFQNEAQLEKSRLLSDRFSAERPKGSFSTLEIQRTEQGDSAMYLCASSLSNGEQYFGPGTRLTVT.